A selection of T cell receptor beta chains follows, all from one sample in a study of T cells in Graves' hyperthyroidism and ophthalmopathy. In TCRdb, the multiplex PCR reads were re-called with MiXCR into one record per CDR3 protein. This sample has 390,000 or so distinct CDR3 sequences, with 14% to 15% found just once. The sequencing input was blood. These receptor sequences come from a man between 18 and 29 years old with Graves' ophthalmopathy. Each CDR3 is given without its conserved first and last residue. Fields, in order: clone size, J gene, V gene, CDR3 protein. Size values are once, few and many counts, or a class for expanded clones, and some rows have none.

many,TRBJ2-7,TRBV10-3,AISESPGRGREQY
many,TRBJ1-6,TRBV5-1,ASSLDVSGGRSPLH
many,TRBJ2-7,TRBV30,ASDRVGEEQY
many,TRBJ2-3,TRBV12-3/TRBV12-4,ASSFLEPRSDTQY
few,TRBJ1-1,TRBV7-9,ASSLGAHRNTEAF
many,TRBJ2-7,TRBV2,ASRSLRDSSYEQY
few,TRBJ2-1,TRBV7-9,ASSFWGAMIWNEQF
many,TRBJ2-1,TRBV20-1,SARTSVGEQF
many,TRBJ1-4,TRBV7-2,ASSGGQRGTNEKLF
many,TRBJ1-1,TRBV7-9,ASSPDSRTEAF
many,TRBJ2-5,TRBV6-1,ASSGTSGGQETQY
few,TRBJ2-2,TRBV9,ASSVDQAPGELF
NA,TRBJ2-5,TRBV6-1,ASSGGDETQY
many,TRBJ1-2,TRBV7-2,ASRLGQGPYGYT
many,TRBJ2-1,TRBV6-1,ASSDGQGVNYNEQF
NA,TRBJ2-5,TRBV5-1,ASSPNTVETQY
NA,TRBJ2-1,TRBV18,ASSPAAYNEQF
many,TRBJ2-1,TRBV7-3,ASSLRGLAGADNEQF
many,TRBJ1-2,TRBV7-2,ASSSSWTGVDGYT
few,TRBJ2-1,TRBV7-2,ASFRGGEQF
NA,TRBJ2-5,TRBV11-2,ASSTLAGGPQETQY
few,TRBJ2-5,TRBV25-1,ASRGTGGGMETQY
many,TRBJ2-2,TRBV24-1,ATSDLGEGNTGELF
NA,TRBJ2-7,TRBV20-1,SARDLSFATSASYEQY
many,TRBJ1-2,TRBV6-1,ASKRDLNYGYT
NA,TRBJ2-1,TRBV20-1,SASELAGDVNEQF
few,TRBJ2-2,TRBV5-6,ASRASEGGPYTGELF
many,TRBJ2-7,TRBV30,ACILGTSSYEQY
many,TRBJ2-7,TRBV6-5,ASSYSGVGYEQY
many,TRBJ1-2,TRBV10-3,AISETGGGYT
many,TRBJ2-7,TRBV4-1,ASSQVREHPYEQY
NA,TRBJ1-1,TRBV9,ASSPHTDLEAF
many,TRBJ2-3,TRBV4-1,ASSQGDGDGGTDTQY
few,TRBJ2-5,TRBV9,ASSVVTGGQETQY
many,TRBJ1-1,TRBV24-1,ATSHGTGGTEAF
many,TRBJ1-5,TRBV12-3/TRBV12-4,ASSLSAGYRQPQH
NA,TRBJ1-1,TRBV19,AGKRTGDSNTEAF
NA,TRBJ2-2,TRBV7-2,ASSFQRDITGELF
many,TRBJ1-2,TRBV19,ASSIRGDPPNYGYT
few,TRBJ2-1,TRBV10-2,ASGLAGGNEQF
NA,TRBJ2-5,TRBV6-2/TRBV6-3,ASSYLYGTSGAETQY
many,TRBJ1-6,TRBV7-2,ASSPRYRGQPNSPLH
many,TRBJ2-2,TRBV7-3,ASSQARGLAGNTGELF
many,TRBJ1-2,TRBV5-7,ASSLTETNYGYT
many,TRBJ2-2,TRBV4-1,ASSLGQVRGELF
NA,TRBJ1-2,TRBV9,ASSAGKMVGYT